This TCR beta chain was observed in a study of shared clonotypes between healthy human individuals. About the research overall: Ranging from 18 to 49 in age, donors were two women and three men. General study results and limits: Large depth notwithstanding, sorted-subset sequencing proved incomplete by rarefaction. Some clonotypes were shared by all four sorted-subset donors, while others were not shared. The non-shared ones had lower generation probabilities than the shared ones. The low donor count limited represented genetic and exposure-history diversity.

Data came from immunoSEQ multiplex PCR; TCRdb stores just in-frame clones and leaves some out. The sample contains about 2,200,000 clones, about 93% of which appear only once. A remark on this clone: Its target is unknown.

CDR3 length: 15 amino acids. Deletions cut 6 bases from V and 5 bases from J, with 19 bases between. The germline V gene has CDR1 SNHLY and CDR2 FYNNEI. CD8 cells classed as naive were CD45RO-negative and positively selected for CCR7, excluding terminally differentiated effector memory CD45RA+ cells. Source material: naive CD8+ T cells from PBMCs. The chain recombines TRBV2 with TRBJ1-1; perhaps TRBD1 as D (6 bases). The TCR originated in a young man in good health. Some clones in this sample may be carry-over from other donors' samples. Here the CDR3 DNA reads TGTGCCAGCAGCGGAGGGGACACCCCGACGACTGAAGCTTTCTTT. Protein product: CASSGGDTPTTEAFF.